This entry is about one T cell receptor (beta chain). Its antigen is not known. Profiling relied on immunoSEQ multiplex PCR, and the TCRdb table lists in-frame clones only, not all of them. The table shows around 300,000 clones, with about 85% occurring only once. The sample's treatment: around 19 received Ad26.COV2.S at low or high dose, single or two shots; several received placebo; per-sample allocation not given. Sampling was done on day 63 after the first vaccine or placebo injection. The CDR3 consists of 14 residues. Germline assignment: CDR1 MNHEY and CDR2 SMNVEV (reference sequence). Trimming stripped 2 bases from V and 7 bases from J, with 12 bases between. The data were taken from a study of Ad26.COV2.S vaccination and SARS-CoV-2 variants. For the study at large: As a participant in COV1001, the donor was in the Ad26.COV2.S trial arm. Whole-study results and caveats: Non-spike TCR breadth was similar in vaccine and placebo recipients.

This material consisted of peripheral blood, taken in a trial of Ad26.COV2.S vaccine versus placebo. The sequence was obtained from a person between 18 and 60 years old who received the Ad26.COV2.S COVID-19 vaccine or a placebo. This chain joins TRBV27 and TRBJ1-5, with D possibly TRBD1 on 5 matching bases. As DNA, the CDR3 is TGTGCCAGCAGTTTAGGGCAGGGTGTCCAGCCCCAGCATTTT. Protein: CASSLGQGVQPQHF.